This T cell receptor beta chain appears in the sequencing data of a study of blood T cell repertoires in COVID-19. Whole-study context: Collection of acute and convalescent COVID-19 samples took place in the United States, Italy and Spain.

This table comes from immunoSEQ multiplex PCR, and its TCRdb copy is limited to in-frame clones, with some not included. There are about 120,000 clones in the sample; 75% to 85% occur only once, and 3.5% to 4.5% lies in the top ten. Germline loops: CDR1 SGHRS, CDR2 YFSETQ. J gave up 6 bases and V 4 bases, and 5 bases lay outside the gene matches. The CDR3 runs 14 residues. This clonotype originated in a woman older than 75 with acute or convalescent COVID-19. The specimen was peripheral blood. The rearrangement links TRBV5-1 to TRBJ1-4; 8 bases fit TRBD1. CDR3: CASSVQGGDEKLFF. The CDR3, as DNA: TGCGCCAGCAGCGTACAGGGGGGTGATGAAAAACTGTTTTTT.